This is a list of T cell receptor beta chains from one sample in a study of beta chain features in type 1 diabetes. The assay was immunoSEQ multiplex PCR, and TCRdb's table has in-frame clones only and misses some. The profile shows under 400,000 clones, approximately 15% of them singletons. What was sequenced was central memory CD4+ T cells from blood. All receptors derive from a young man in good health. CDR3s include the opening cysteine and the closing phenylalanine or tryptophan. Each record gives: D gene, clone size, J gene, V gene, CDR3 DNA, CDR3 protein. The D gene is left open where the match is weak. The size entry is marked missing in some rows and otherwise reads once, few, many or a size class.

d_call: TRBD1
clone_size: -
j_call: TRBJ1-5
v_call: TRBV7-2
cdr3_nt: TGTGCCAGCAGCAATTATGGCCCAACAGGGGGATCACCCCAGCATTTT
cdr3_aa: CASSNYGPTGGSPQHF

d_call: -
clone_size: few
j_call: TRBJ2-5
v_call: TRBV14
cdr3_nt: TGTGCCAGCAGCCAAGATTTGGTATCGGAGACCCAGTACTTC
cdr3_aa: CASSQDLVSETQYF

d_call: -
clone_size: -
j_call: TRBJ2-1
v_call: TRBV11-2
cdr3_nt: TGTGCCAGCAGCTCCTTAAGGGGGGTACAAAATGAGCAGTTCTTC
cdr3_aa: CASSSLRGVQNEQFF

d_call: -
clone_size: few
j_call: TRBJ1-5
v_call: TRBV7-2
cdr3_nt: TGTGCCAGCAGCTTAGCGGGGGGAGCCCAGCATTTT
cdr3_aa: CASSLAGGAQHF

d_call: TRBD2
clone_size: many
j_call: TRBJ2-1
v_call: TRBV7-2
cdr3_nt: TGTGCCAGCAGCAGGCAGCGGGGGGGCCAGGGTAATGAGCAGTTCTTC
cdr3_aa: CASSRQRGGQGNEQFF

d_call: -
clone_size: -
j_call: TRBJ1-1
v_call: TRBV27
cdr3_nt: TGTGCCAGTCAGGACACTGACACTGAAGCTTTCTTT
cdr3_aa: CASQDTDTEAFF

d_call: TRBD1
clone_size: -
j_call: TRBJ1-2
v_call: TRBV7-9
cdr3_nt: TGTGCCAGCAGGCCAGGGGGACGTCACGGTAGGAGCTATGGCTACACCTTC
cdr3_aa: CASRPGGRHGRSYGYTF

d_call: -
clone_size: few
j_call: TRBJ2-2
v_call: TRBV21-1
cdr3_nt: TGTGCCAGCGCTGCCCGGGCGGACGGGTGGTCCGGGGAGCTGTTTTTT
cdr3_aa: CASAARADGWSGELFF

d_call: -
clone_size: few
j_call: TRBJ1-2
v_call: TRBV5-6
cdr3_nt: TGTGCCAGCAGCGCACCACCCGATGGCTACACCTTC
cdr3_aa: CASSAPPDGYTF

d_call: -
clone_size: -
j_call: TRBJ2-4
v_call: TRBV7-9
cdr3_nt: TGTGCCAGCAGCCAAGCCATAGCCAAAAACATTCAGTACTTC
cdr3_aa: CASSQAIAKNIQYF

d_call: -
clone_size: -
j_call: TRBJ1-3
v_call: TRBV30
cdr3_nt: TGTGCCTGGAGTGTAATTTGGGGAGGGTCTGGAAACACCATATATTTT
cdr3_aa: CAWSVIWGGSGNTIYF

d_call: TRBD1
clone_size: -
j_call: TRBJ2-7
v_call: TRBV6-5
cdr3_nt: TGTGCCAGCAGATATGGACAGGGGGTATCCTACGAGCAGTACTTC
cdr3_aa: CASRYGQGVSYEQYF

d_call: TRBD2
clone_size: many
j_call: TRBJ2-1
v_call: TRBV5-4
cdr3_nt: TGTGCCAGCAGCCCGACAGCGGGAGGGTTCTATGAGCAGTTCTTC
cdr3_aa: CASSPTAGGFYEQFF

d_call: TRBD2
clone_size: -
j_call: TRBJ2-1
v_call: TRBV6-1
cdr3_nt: TGTGCCAGCAGGAAAGGGACTAGCATGGCGCAGTTCTTC
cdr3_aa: CASRKGTSMAQFF

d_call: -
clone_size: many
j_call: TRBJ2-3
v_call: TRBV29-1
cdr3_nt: TGCAGCGTTGATCGGCGGGATCGCACAGATACGCAGTATTTT
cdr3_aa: CSVDRRDRTDTQYF

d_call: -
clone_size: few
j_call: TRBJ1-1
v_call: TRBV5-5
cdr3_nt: TGTGCCAGCAGCTTTAGGACGACCACTAACACTGAAGCTTTCTTT
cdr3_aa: CASSFRTTTNTEAFF

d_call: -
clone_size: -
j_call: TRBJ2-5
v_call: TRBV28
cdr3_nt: TGTGCCAGCAGTCACCACTACAAAGAGACCCAGTACTTC
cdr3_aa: CASSHHYKETQYF

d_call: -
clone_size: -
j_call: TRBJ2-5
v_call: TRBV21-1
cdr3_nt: TGTGCCACGAAACTTCCGCTCCCCGGTTCTCAAGAGACCCAGTACTTC
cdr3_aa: CATKLPLPGSQETQYF

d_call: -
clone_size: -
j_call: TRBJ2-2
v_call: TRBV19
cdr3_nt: TGTGCCAGTAGGGACAGCCGACTGAACACCGGGGAGCTGTTTTTT
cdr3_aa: CASRDSRLNTGELFF

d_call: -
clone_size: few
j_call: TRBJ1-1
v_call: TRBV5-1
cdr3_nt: TGCGCCAGCAGGCCCGGGACCCCGAACACTGAAGCTTTCTTT
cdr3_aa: CASRPGTPNTEAFF

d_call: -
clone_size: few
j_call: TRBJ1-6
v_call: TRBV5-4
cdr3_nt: TGTGCCAGCAGTTGGCAGGGAGGGACCAATTCACCCCTCCACTTT
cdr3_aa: CASSWQGGTNSPLHF

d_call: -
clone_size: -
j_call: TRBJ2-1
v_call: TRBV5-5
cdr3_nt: TGTGCCAGCAGCTTGAACCCAACCTATGAGCAGTTCTTC
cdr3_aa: CASSLNPTYEQFF

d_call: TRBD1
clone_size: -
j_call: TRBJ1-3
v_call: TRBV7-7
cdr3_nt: TGTGCTAGCAGCTCGGACAGGGGAAACACCATATATTTT
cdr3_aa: CASSSDRGNTIYF

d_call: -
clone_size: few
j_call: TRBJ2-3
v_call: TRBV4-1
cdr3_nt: TGCGCCAGCAGCACCTCGATTAGCACAGATACGCAGTATTTT
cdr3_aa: CASSTSISTDTQYF

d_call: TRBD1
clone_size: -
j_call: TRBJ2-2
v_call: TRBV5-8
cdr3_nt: TGTGCCAGCAGCACGGGACAGCCGTTAAACACCGGGGAGCTGTTTTTT
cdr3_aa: CASSTGQPLNTGELFF

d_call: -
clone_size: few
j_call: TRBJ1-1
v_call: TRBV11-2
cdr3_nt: TGTGCCAGCAGCTTAACGGGGGGATTCATGAACACTGAAGCTTTCTTT
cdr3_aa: CASSLTGGFMNTEAFF

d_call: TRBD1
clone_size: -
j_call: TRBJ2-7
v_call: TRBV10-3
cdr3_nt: TGTGCCATCGGTGGGACAGTTAGCTCCTACGAGCAGTACTTC
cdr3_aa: CAIGGTVSSYEQYF

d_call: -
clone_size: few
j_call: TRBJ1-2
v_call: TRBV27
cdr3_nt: TGTGCCAGCAGCCTTACGTGGGGTGACTATGGCTACACCTTC
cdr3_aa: CASSLTWGDYGYTF

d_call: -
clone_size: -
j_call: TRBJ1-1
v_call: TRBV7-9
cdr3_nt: TGTGCCAGCAGCTTCGGGGTGCCCGCCAGTTTCGTGAACACTGAAGCTTTCTTT
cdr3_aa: CASSFGVPASFVNTEAFF

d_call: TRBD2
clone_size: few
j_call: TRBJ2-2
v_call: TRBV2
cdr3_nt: TGTGCCAGCGCGATAGCGGGAGGGGCAACCGGGGAGCTGTTTTTT
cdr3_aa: CASAIAGGATGELFF

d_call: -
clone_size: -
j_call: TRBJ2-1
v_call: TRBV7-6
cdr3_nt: TGTGCCAGCAGCCCCGTCGGGGGTGAGCAGTTCTTC
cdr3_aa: CASSPVGGEQFF

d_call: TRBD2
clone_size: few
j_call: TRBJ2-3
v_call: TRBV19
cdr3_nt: TGTGCCACCTCACCGGGACTAGCGGAATTTTGGGATACGCAGTATTTT
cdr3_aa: CATSPGLAEFWDTQYF

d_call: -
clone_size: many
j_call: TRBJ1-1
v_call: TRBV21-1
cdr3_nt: TGTGCCAGCAGCAATGCCCCGGGTGGGCAGGGAGCTTTCTTT
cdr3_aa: CASSNAPGGQGAFF

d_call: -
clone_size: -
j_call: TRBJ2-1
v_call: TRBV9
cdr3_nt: TGTGCCAGCAGCGTGAGGGGGACGGGGCTAGCGGTCTACAATGAGCAGTTCTTC
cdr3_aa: CASSVRGTGLAVYNEQFF

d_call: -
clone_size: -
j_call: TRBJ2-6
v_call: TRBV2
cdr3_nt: TGTGCCAGCAGCCAGCGACGGAGCTCTGGGGCCAACGTCCTGACTTTC
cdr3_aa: CASSQRRSSGANVLTF

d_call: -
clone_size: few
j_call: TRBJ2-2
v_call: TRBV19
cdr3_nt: TGTGCCAGTAGTATCATAGGGTTCGGGCCCCCCGGGGAGCTGTTTTTT
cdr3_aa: CASSIIGFGPPGELFF

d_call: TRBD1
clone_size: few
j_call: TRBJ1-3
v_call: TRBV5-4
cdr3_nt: TGTGCCAGCAGCTTGAAGGGGGCAGTAACTGGAAACACCATATATTTT
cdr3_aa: CASSLKGAVTGNTIYF

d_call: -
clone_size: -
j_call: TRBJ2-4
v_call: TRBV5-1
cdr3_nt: TGTGCCAGCAGCTTGGTGGGGGCGTCGGGAAACATTCAGTACTTC
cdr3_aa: CASSLVGASGNIQYF

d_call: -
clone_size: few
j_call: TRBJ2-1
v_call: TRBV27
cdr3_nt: TGTGCCAGCAGTTTTGAAACGTCCTACAATGAGCAGTTCTTC
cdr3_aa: CASSFETSYNEQFF

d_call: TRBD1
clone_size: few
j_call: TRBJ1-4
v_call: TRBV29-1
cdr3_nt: TGCAGCGTAGGGGACAGGAGAAAACTGTTTTTT
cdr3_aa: CSVGDRRKLFF

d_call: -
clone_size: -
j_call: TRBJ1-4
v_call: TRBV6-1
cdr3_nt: TGTGCCAGCAGTCTAGACGCAACTAATGAAAAACTGTTTTTT
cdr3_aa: CASSLDATNEKLFF

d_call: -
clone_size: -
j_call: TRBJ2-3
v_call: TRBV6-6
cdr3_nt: TGTGCCAGCAGTTATGCAGCAAGCACAGATACGCAGTATTTT
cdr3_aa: CASSYAASTDTQYF

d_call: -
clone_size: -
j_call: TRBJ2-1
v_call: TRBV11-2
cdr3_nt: TGTGCCAGCTTTCGAGGAGGAAATGAGCAGTTCTTC
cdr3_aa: CASFRGGNEQFF

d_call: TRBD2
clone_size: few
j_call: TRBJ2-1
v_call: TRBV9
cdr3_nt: TGTGCCAGCAGCGCGGGGACTATTTCCTACAATGAGCAGTTCTTC
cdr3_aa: CASSAGTISYNEQFF

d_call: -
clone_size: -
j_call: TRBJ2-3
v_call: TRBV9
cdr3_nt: TGTGCCAGCAGCCCCACCACCAGCACAGATACGCAGTATTTT
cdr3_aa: CASSPTTSTDTQYF

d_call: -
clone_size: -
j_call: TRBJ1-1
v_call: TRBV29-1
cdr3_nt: TGCAGCGTTGAGGCCAGGCAGAGTGGGACTGAAGCTTTCTTT
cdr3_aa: CSVEARQSGTEAFF

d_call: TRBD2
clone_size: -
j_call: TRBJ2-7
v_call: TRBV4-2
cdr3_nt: TGTGCCAGCAGCTCCCGGGACTACTCCTTCTCCGAGCAGTACTTC
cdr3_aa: CASSSRDYSFSEQYF

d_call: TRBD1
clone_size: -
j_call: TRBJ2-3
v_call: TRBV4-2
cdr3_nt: TGTGCCAGCAGCCTTCGGACAGGCACCACAGATACGCAGTATTTT
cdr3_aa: CASSLRTGTTDTQYF

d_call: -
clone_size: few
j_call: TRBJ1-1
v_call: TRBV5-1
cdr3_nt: TGCGCCAGCAGCCCGGGAACGGGGAACACTGAAGCTTTCTTT
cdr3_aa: CASSPGTGNTEAFF

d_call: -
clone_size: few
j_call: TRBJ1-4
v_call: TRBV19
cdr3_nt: TGTGCCAGTAGTTTCGGGGGGGCCAATGAAAAACTGTTTTTT
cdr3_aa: CASSFGGANEKLFF

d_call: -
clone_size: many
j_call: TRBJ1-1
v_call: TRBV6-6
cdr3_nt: TGTGCCAGCAGTTACTCCAGGGGAGATGAAGCTTTCTTT
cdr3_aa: CASSYSRGDEAFF

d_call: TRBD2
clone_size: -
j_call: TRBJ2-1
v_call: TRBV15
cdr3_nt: TGTGCCACCAGCAGGAATTTTGGGCGGGAGCATTACAATGAGCAGTTCTTC
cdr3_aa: CATSRNFGREHYNEQFF

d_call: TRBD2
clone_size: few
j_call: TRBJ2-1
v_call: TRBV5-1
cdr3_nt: TGCGCCAGCAGCTTGGATAGCGGGGGGGTTTACAATGAGCAGTTCTTC
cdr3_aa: CASSLDSGGVYNEQFF

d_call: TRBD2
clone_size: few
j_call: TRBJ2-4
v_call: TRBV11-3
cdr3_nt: TGTGCCAGCAGCACAGCCTTTGGGACTACCAACAACATTCAGTACTTC
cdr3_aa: CASSTAFGTTNNIQYF

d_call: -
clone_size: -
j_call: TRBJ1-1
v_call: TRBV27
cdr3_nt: TGTGCCAGCACCTACGCGGGGGGCGCCCACCGGAACACTGAAGCTTTCTTT
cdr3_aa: CASTYAGGAHRNTEAFF